The 25 T cell receptor beta chains below come from one sample, sequenced in a study of cytomegalovirus exposure and HLA in healthy donors. 13 Jbeta primers and 60 Vbeta primers were used for the PCR. Generated by immunoSEQ multiplex PCR, the TCRdb table keeps only in-frame clones and is missing some. The sample lists some 160,000 clones, 78% occurring once. The sample comprised PBMCs. These receptors were obtained from a male donor in good health and CMV-seronegative.

The genes are TRBV10-3 and TRBJ2-7; D perhaps matches TRBD1 (7 bases). Trimming left V 11 bases short and J 2 bases short, with 22 bases between. Looked up from germline, CDR1 is ENHRY and CDR2 is SYGVKD. The CDR3 sequence is 15 residues long. CDR3 bases: TGTGCCGCCGGAAGGCAGGGGGGCCTAGCCTACGAGCAGTACTTC. Protein sequence: CAAGRQGGLAYEQYF.

The chain's CDR3 is CASSVERGISGNTIYF. For the CDR3, the DNA is TGTGCCAGCAGCGTAGAGAGAGGAATCTCTGGAAACACCATATATTTT. This chain links TRBV9 with TRBJ1-3; D call uncertain. Germline V gives CDR1 SGDLS, CDR2 YYNGEE. The CDR3 has 16 amino acids. V was pared by 0 bases and J by 0 bases, with 10 bases between. The full variable domain, in which reference TRBV9 and TRBJ1-3 provide the parts outside the CDR3, is DSGVTQTPKHLITATGQRVTLRCSPRSGDLSVYWYQQSLDQGLQFLIQYYNGEERAKGNILERFSAQQFPDLHSELNLSSLELGDSALYFCASSVERGISGNTIYFGEGSWLTVV.

This chain uses TRBV6-1 with TRBJ1-1; tentative D call: TRBD1 (5 bases). Trimming took 3 bases from V and 4 from J, leaving 9 bases between them. Germline CDR1 reads MNHNS; CDR2 reads SASEGT. This CDR3 is 13 amino acids long. The CDR3 spells CASSDRQGTEAFF. The CDR3 nucleotides read TGTGCCAGCAGTGACCGGCAGGGCACTGAAGCTTTCTTT.

This chain joins TRBV5-1 and TRBJ1-2, with D possibly TRBD1 on 6 matching bases. The length of the CDR3 is 15 residues. The V end lost 0 bases, the J end lost 4 bases, and 13 bases lay between the germline ends. CDR1 is SGHRS, CDR2 YFSETQ, per germline. In DNA, the CDR3 is TGCGCCAGCAGCTTGGTGGACAGAACCCTCTATGGCTACACCTTC. Translated: CASSLVDRTLYGYTF.

The chain uses TRBV6-6 and TRBJ1-2; 7 bases match TRBD1. CDR1 and CDR2 from the germline V gene are MNHNY and SVGAGI (reference sequence). The CDR3 runs to 16 residues. Germline trimming cut 5 bases from V and 10 bases from J; bases unmatched to any gene: 19. CDR3 nucleotides: TGTGCCAGCAGTCCACCCCCCCGACAGGGAAGGGATGTCTACACCTTC. Protein: CASSPPPRQGRDVYTF.

The chain combines TRBV28 with TRBJ2-1, with 11 bases matching TRBD2. The CDR3 sequence is 16 residues long. Trimming removed 7 bases from V and 6 bases from J; junction bases left unmatched: 11. CDR1 and CDR2 (germline): MDHEN, SYDVKM. The CDR3 DNA reads as TGTGCCAGCACTCTCGGAGGACTAGCGGGCGTCAATGAGCAGTTCTTC. It codes for CASTLGGLAGVNEQFF. Full variable domain (outside the CDR3, taken from reference TRBV28 and TRBJ2-1): DVKVTQSSRYLVKRTGEKVFLECVQDMDHENMFWYRQDPGLGLRLIYFSYDVKMKEKGDIPEGYSVSREKKERFSLILESASTNQTSMYLCASTLGGLAGVNEQFFGPGTRLTVL.

The rearrangement uses TRBV7-9 and TRBJ1-1, with D possibly being TRBD1 (6 bases). Trimming pared 3 bases from V and 5 bases from J, leaving 10 bases between. The CDR3 is made up of 13 amino acids. Germline V lookup: CDR1 SEHNR, CDR2 FQNEAQ (reference sequence). This CDR3 reads CASSFEQGTEAFF. The DNA of the CDR3 is TGTGCCAGCAGCTTCGAACAGGGAACTGAAGCTTTCTTT.

The chain links TRBV9 to TRBJ1-4; 7 nucleotides match TRBD1. Germline CDR1 and CDR2: SGDLS and YYNGEE. The CDR3 has 15 residues. Germline trimming cut 5 bases from V and 8 bases from J; bases unmatched to any gene: 12. Here the CDR3 reads CASSGTGASGEKLFF. In DNA form, the CDR3 reads TGTGCCAGCAGTGGTACAGGGGCTTCTGGGGAAAAACTGTTTTTT.

CDR3 bases: TGTGCCAGCAGTTACTCCGGGACTAGCGACCCATACGAGCAGTACTTC. It translates to CASSYSGTSDPYEQYF. The rearrangement uses TRBV6-5 and TRBJ2-7, with 10 positions matching TRBD2. Trimming took 0 bases from V and 4 from J; bases not matched to a gene: 6. This CDR3 comprises 16 residues. The germline V gene has CDR1 MNHEY and CDR2 SVGAGI.

The chain carries TRBV11-2 and TRBJ2-7; 8 positions agree with TRBD2. Germline trimming cut 0 bases from V and 5 bases from J; bases unmatched to any gene: 6. Germline V gene data show CDR1 as SGHAT and CDR2 as FQNNGV. CDR3 length: 15 amino acids. The CDR3 DNA is TGTGCCAGCAGCTTAGAAGCGGGAGCCCTCCACGAGCAGTACTTC. Its translation: CASSLEAGALHEQYF.

V is TRBV7-3 and J is TRBJ2-2; possible D gene TRBD1, 7 bases. This CDR3 spans 18 amino acids. The germline V gene has CDR1 SGHTA and CDR2 FQGTGA. Between the trimmed V and J ends, which lost 6 bases and 4 bases, there was a span of 24 bases. Written as DNA, the CDR3 is TGTGCCAGCAGTCGAAGGGGGCTGGGGGGAGGAGGCACCGGGGAGCTGTTTTTT. This gives the protein CASSRRGLGGGGTGELFF. Full variable domain (rest looked up from reference TRBV7-3 and TRBJ2-2): GAGVSQTPSNKVTEKGKYVELRCDPISGHTALYWYRQSLGQGPEFLIYFQGTGAADDSGLPNDRFFAVRPEGSVSTLKIQRTERGDSAVYLCASSRRGLGGGGTGELFFGEGSRLTVL.

The gene calls are TRBV10-3 and TRBJ1-1, with TRBD1 matching over 7 bases. The CDR3 length is 14 residues. V shed 6 bases and J 4 bases; nucleotides not matched to a gene: 8. Germline V gives CDR1 ENHRY, CDR2 SYGVKD. The CDR3 nucleotides are TGTGCCATCAGGATTACAGGGGACTCCACTGAAGCTTTCTTT. Protein sequence: CAIRITGDSTEAFF.

The chain is built from TRBV7-2 and TRBJ2-7, with 8 bases matching TRBD2. The junction had 10 bases not matched to a gene; V was cut back by 5 bases and J by 7 bases. The CDR3 is 14 residues long. Germline V CDR1 and CDR2: SGHTA, FQGNSA. The CDR3 DNA reads TGTGCCAGCAGCCCGGACGGGAGGGATCAGGAGCAGTACTTC. It yields the protein CASSPDGRDQEQYF. Together with reference TRBV7-2 and TRBJ2-7, the CDR3 gives the full variable domain: GAGVSQSPSNKVTEKGKDVELRCDPISGHTALYWYRQSLGQGLEFLIYFQGNSAPDKSGLPSDRFSAERTGGSVSTLTIQRTQQEDSAVYLCASSPDGRDQEQYFGPGTRLTVT.

The chain uses TRBV5-4 and TRBJ2-3; 9 bases map to TRBD2. The CDR3 runs 14 residues. Trimming cost V 4 bases and J 5 bases; bases outside gene matches: 5. In germline, CDR1 is SGHNT, CDR2 YYREEE (reference sequence). The CDR3 loop reads CASSERLAVDTQYF. In DNA form, the CDR3 reads TGTGCCAGCAGCGAGAGACTAGCGGTAGATACGCAGTATTTT.

The sample holds a few counts of this clone. V is TRBV9 and J is TRBJ1-1; D not resolved. The V end was cut by 0 bases, the J end by 1 base, with 10 bases between. The CDR3 has 15 amino acids. Germline CDR1 and CDR2: SGDLS and YYNGEE. CDR3 protein: CASSVGSLGNTEAFF. In DNA form, the CDR3 reads TGTGCCAGCAGCGTAGGGAGTCTTGGGAACACTGAAGCTTTCTTT.

The V gene is TRBV5-1, the J gene TRBJ2-7; TRBD1 matches 9 bases. The germline gives CDR1 SGHRS, CDR2 YFSETQ. J lost 6 bases, V lost 4 bases, and 8 bases had no gene match. The CDR3 loop spans 14 amino acids. The CDR3 bases are TGCGCCAGCAGCATCCGGGACAGGGTAATCGAGCAGTACTTC. It encodes CASSIRDRVIEQYF.

To note about this clone: Other DNA sequences in this specimen translate into the identical CDR3. The chain carries TRBV30 and TRBJ2-7, with TRBD1 matching over 7 bases. Germline CDR1 is GTSNPN and CDR2 is SVGIG (reference sequence). The trim removed 4 bases at V and 2 bases at J, leaving 2 bases unmatched. The CDR3 consists of 12 residues. The CDR3 is CAWKQGTYEQYF. The CDR3 region has the DNA TGTGCCTGGAAACAGGGGACCTACGAGCAGTACTTC.

The sample holds a few counts of this clone. The chain couples TRBV7-9 to TRBJ2-7; D perhaps matches TRBD1 (6 bases). Between the trimmed V and J ends, which lost 5 bases and 7 bases, there was a span of 24 bases. CDR3 length equals 16 residues. CDR1 SEHNR and CDR2 FQNEAQ come from the germline V gene (reference sequence). DNA for the CDR3: TGTGCCAGCAGCCCCTCAACCCGTACAGGGTCAAGGGAGCAGTACTTC. The encoded protein is CASSPSTRTGSREQYF. Supplemented by reference TRBV7-9 and TRBJ2-7, the full variable domain reads DTGVSQNPRHKITKRGQNVTFRCDPISEHNRLYWYRQTLGQGPEFLTYFQNEAQLEKSRLLSDRFSAERPKGSFSTLEIQRTEQGDSAMYLCASSPSTRTGSREQYFGPGTRLTVT.

The chain has TRBV15 and TRBJ2-5; TRBD1 matches at 12 bases. Germline V gene sequence: CDR1 LNHNV, CDR2 YYDKDF (reference sequence). The length of the CDR3 is 20 residues. J was trimmed by 7 bases and V by 2 bases; bases with no gene match: 20. The CDR3 loop is CATSRLHGTGGARGVGTQYF. The DNA for the CDR3 is TGTGCCACCAGCAGACTTCATGGGACAGGGGGCGCCCGTGGTGTGGGGACCCAGTACTTC. The entire variable domain, with the rest obtained from reference TRBV15 and TRBJ2-5, is as follows: DAMVIQNPRYQVTQFGKPVTLSCSQTLNHNVMYWYQQKSSQAPKLLFHYYDKDFNNEADTPDNFQSRRPNTSFCFLDIRSPGLGDTAMYLCATSRLHGTGGARGVGTQYFGPGTRLLVL.

The chain joins TRBV29-1 to TRBJ2-1; D is ambiguous. Looked up from germline, CDR1 is SQVTM and CDR2 is ANQGSEA. CDR3 length equals 13 residues. V shed 4 bases and J shed 0 bases, with 7 bases lying between them. The CDR3 loop reads CSVAGLSYNEQFF. Here the CDR3 DNA reads TGCAGCGTTGCCGGTCTCTCCTACAATGAGCAGTTCTTC.

This clone was counted between two and nine times. V and J are TRBV19 and TRBJ2-3, with TRBD2 matching over 13 bases. With 5 bases clipped from V and 2 bases from J, the junction kept 4 bases outside the gene matches. The CDR3 is made up of 16 amino acids. From germline, CDR1 is LNHDA and CDR2 SQIVND (reference sequence). In DNA, the CDR3 is TGTGCCAGTAGTGTAACTAGCGGGAGGGCCACAGATACGCAGTATTTT. Its protein product is CASSVTSGRATDTQYF. The variable domain in full, completed from reference TRBV19 and TRBJ2-3, reads DGGITQSPKYLFRKEGQNVTLSCEQNLNHDAMYWYRQDPGQGLRLIYYSQIVNDFQKGDIAEGYSVSREKKESFPLTVTSAQKNPTAFYLCASSVTSGRATDTQYFGPGTRLTVL.

The V gene is TRBV19, the J gene TRBJ2-1; TRBD1 matches 7 bases. The CDR3 consists of 13 residues. Trimming removed 6 bases from V and 6 bases from J; junction bases left unmatched: 5. Germline CDR1 and CDR2: LNHDA and SQIVND (reference sequence). CDR3 loop: CASSRQGGNEQFF. The CDR3 coding sequence is TGTGCCAGTAGCAGACAGGGCGGCAATGAGCAGTTCTTC.

Comment on this clone: One end of the junction is discordant with germline, which a read error may explain. The chain couples TRBV7-7 to TRBJ1-4, with D perhaps TRBD1 (6 bases). The CDR3 consists of 13 residues. Germline V gives CDR1 SSHAT, CDR2 FNYEAQ (reference sequence). CDR3 amino acids: CASSPQQGAKLFF. The CDR3 DNA reads TGTGCTAGCAGCCCCCAACAGGGAGCAAAACTGTTTTTT.

V and J are TRBV6-5 and TRBJ2-3, with D maybe TRBD1 (6 bases). The V gene lost 10 bases and the J gene lost 2 bases, with 16 bases spanning the gap. Germline loops: CDR1 MNHEY, CDR2 SVGAGI. The CDR3 spans 14 residues. CDR3 region: CATSRGGVTDTQYF. DNA for the CDR3: TGTGCCACCTCAAGAGGGGGTGTCACAGATACGCAGTATTTT.

This chain joins TRBV9 and TRBJ2-5; 10 bases are a match to TRBD2. CDR1 and CDR2 (germline): SGDLS, YYNGEE. The ends lost 0 bases at V and 10 bases at J; junction bases unmatched: 6. The CDR3 totals 14 residues. Here the CDR3 reads CASSVGSGGADQYF. The CDR3 nucleotides are TGTGCCAGCAGCGTAGGAAGCGGGGGGGCCGACCAGTACTTC.